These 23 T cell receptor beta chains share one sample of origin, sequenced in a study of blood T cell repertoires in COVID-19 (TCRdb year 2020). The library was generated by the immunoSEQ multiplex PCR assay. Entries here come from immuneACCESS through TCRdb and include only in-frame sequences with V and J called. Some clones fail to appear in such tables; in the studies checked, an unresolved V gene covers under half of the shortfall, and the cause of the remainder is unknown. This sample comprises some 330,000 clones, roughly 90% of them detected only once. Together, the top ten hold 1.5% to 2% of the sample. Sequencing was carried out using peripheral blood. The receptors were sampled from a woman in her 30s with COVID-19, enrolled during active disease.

The CDR3 coding sequence is TGTGCCAGCAGAATACAGGGTTTCACCGGGGAGCTGTTTTTT. Its translation: CASRIQGFTGELFF. The chain has TRBV28 and TRBJ2-2, with D possibly matching TRBD1 (6 bases). With 6 bases removed from V and 4 bases from J, the gap between germline ends came to 12 bases. Germline-derived CDR1 and CDR2 are MDHEN and SYDVKM. The CDR3 sequence is 14 residues long.

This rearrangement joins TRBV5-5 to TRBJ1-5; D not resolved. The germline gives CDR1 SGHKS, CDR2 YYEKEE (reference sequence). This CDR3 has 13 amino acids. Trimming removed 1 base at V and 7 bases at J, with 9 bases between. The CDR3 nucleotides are TGTGCCAGCAGCTTGTCTCCCGGGCAGCCCCAGCATTTT. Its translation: CASSLSPGQPQHF.

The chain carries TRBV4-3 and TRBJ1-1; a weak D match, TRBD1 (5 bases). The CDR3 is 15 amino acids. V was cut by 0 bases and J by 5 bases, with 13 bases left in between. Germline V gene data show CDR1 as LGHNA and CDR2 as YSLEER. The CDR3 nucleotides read TGCGCCAGCAGCCAAGACACCCAGGGTCGGACTGAAGCTTTCTTT. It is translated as CASSQDTQGRTEAFF.

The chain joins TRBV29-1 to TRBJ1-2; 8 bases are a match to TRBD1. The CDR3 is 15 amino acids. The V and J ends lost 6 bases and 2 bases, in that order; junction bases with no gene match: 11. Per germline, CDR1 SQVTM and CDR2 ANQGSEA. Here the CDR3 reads CSVPTRTGSNYGYTF. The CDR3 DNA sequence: TGCAGCGTACCCACCAGGACAGGGTCGAACTATGGCTACACCTTC.

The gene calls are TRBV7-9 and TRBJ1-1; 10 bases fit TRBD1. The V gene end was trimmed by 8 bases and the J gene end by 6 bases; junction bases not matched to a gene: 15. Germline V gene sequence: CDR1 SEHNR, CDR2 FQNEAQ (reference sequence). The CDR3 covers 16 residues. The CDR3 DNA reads TGTGCCAGCGGGACGACAGGGGGCGGTCTGACGGCTGAAGCTTTCTTT. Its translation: CASGTTGGGLTAEAFF.

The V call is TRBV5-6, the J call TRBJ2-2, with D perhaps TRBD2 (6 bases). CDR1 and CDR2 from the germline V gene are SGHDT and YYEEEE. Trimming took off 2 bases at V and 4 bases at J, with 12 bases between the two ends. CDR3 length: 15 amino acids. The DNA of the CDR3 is TGTGCCAGCAGCTTTTATCGGGGGTTCACCGGGGAGCTGTTTTTT. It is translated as CASSFYRGFTGELFF. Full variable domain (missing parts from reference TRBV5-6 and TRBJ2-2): DAGVTQSPTHLIKTRGQQVTLRCSPKSGHDTVSWYQQALGQGPQFIFQYYEEEERQRGNFPDRFSGHQFPNYSSELNVNALLLGDSALYLCASSFYRGFTGELFFGEGSRLTVL.

CDR3 coding DNA: TGTGCCAGCAGTTATTTTGGGACTAGCGGGGGGTACGAGCAGTACTTC. The encoded protein is CASSYFGTSGGYEQYF. The genes are TRBV6-6 and TRBJ2-7, with 15 bases identical to TRBD2. The V and J ends lost 3 bases and 4 bases, in that order; junction bases with no gene match: 4. The CDR3 extends over 16 amino acids. The germline gives CDR1 MNHNY, CDR2 SVGAGI (reference sequence).

The CDR3 is CASSLVGSQGPGELFF. CDR3 sequence (DNA): TGTGCCAGCAGCTTGGTAGGCAGTCAGGGTCCCGGGGAGCTGTTTTTT. V usage is TRBV5-6 and J usage is TRBJ2-2; a possible D gene is TRBD1 (5 bases). CDR1 and CDR2 from the germline V gene are SGHDT and YYEEEE. CDR3 length: 16 residues. Trimming shortened V by 0 bases and J by 6 bases, and 15 bases separated the two germline ends.

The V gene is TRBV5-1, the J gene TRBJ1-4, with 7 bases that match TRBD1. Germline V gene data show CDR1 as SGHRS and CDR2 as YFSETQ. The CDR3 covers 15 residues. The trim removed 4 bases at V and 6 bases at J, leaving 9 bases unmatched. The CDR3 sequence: CASSPTGNPDEKLFF. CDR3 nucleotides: TGCGCCAGCAGCCCGACAGGGAACCCTGATGAAAAACTGTTTTTT.

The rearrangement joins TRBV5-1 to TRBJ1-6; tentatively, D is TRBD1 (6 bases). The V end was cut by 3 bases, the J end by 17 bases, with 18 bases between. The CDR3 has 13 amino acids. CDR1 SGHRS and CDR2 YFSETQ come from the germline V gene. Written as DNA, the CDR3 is TGCGCCAGCAGCTCCAACGATCGGACAGTCGTCCACTTT. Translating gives CASSSNDRTVVHF.

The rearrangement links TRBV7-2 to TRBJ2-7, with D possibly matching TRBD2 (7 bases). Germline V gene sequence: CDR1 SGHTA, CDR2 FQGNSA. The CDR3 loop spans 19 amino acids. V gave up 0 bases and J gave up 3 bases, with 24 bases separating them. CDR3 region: CASSLAPNCRGAVHYEQYV. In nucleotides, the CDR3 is TGTGCCAGCAGCTTAGCCCCTAACTGTCGGGGGGCAGTACACTACGAGCAGTACGTC.

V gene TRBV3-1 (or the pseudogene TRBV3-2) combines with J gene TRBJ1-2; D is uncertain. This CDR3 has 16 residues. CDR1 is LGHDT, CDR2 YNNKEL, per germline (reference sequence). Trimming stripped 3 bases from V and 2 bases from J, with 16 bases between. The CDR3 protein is CASSHSDRAPNYGYTF. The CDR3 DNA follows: TGTGCCAGCAGCCATTCCGATCGCGCCCCAAACTATGGCTACACCTTC.

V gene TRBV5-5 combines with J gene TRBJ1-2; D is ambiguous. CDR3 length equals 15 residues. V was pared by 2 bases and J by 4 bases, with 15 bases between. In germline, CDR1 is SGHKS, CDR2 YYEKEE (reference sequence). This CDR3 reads CASSLPHALSYGYTF. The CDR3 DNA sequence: TGTGCCAGCAGCTTACCTCATGCACTTAGCTATGGCTACACCTTC.

The CDR3 here is CAWNLAGIYEQYV. CDR3 DNA sequence: TGTGCCTGGAACCTAGCGGGGATCTACGAGCAGTACGTC. The genes are TRBV30 and TRBJ2-7; 9 positions match TRBD2. With V trimmed by 4 bases and J by 3 bases, 4 bases remained unmatched. This CDR3 has 13 amino acids. Germline V gene data show CDR1 as GTSNPN and CDR2 as SVGIG (reference sequence).

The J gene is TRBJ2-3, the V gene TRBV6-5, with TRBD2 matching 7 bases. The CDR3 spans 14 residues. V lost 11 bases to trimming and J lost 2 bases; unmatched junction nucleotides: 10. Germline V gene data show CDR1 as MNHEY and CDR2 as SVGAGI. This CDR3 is CASDRGGPTDTQYF. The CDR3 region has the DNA TGTGCCTCCGACCGCGGGGGACCCACAGATACGCAGTATTTT.

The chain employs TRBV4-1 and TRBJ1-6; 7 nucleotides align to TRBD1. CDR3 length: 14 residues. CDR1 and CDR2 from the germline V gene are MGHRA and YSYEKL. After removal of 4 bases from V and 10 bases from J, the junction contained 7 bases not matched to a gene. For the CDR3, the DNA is TGCGCCAGCAGCCCGACTACAGGGGCGTCACCCCTCCACTTT. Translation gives CASSPTTGASPLHF.

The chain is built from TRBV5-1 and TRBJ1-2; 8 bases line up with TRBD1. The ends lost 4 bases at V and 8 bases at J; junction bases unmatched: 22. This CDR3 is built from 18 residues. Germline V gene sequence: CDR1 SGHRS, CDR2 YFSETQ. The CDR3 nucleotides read TGCGCCAGCAGCCATTCATCCACGGGGACAGGCGCCGGGGGAGGCTACACCTTC. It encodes CASSHSSTGTGAGGGYTF.

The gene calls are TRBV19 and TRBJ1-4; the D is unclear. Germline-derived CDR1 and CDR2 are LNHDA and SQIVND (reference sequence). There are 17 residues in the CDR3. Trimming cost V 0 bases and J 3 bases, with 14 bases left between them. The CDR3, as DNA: TGTGCCAGTAGTATAGATGCAGGCCAACATTCTAATGAAAAACTGTTTTTT. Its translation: CASSIDAGQHSNEKLFF.

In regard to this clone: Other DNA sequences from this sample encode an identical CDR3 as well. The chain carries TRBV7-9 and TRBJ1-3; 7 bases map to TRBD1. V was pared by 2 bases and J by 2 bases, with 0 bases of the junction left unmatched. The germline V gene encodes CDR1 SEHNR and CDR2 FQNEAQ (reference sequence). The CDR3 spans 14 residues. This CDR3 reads CASSLQGAGNTIYF. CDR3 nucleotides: TGTGCCAGCAGCTTACAGGGGGCTGGAAACACCATATATTTT.

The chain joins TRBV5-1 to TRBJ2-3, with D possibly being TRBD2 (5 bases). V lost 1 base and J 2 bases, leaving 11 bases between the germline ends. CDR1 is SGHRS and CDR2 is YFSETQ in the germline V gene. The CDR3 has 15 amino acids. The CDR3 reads CASSLSPGTTDTQYF. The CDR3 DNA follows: TGCGCCAGCAGCTTGAGCCCGGGAACCACAGATACGCAGTATTTT.

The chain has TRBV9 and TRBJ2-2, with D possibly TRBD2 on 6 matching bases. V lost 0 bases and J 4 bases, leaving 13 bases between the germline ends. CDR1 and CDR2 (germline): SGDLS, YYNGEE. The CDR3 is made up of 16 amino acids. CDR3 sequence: CASSVDYGGSTGELFF. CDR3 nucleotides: TGTGCCAGCAGCGTAGATTATGGGGGGTCCACCGGGGAGCTGTTTTTT.

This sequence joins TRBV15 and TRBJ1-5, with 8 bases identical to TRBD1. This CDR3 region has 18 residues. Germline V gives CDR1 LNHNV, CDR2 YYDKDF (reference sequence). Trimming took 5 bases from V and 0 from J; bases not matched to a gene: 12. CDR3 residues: CATSSETGAVYSNQPQHF. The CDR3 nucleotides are TGTGCCACCAGCTCTGAGACAGGGGCCGTCTATAGCAATCAGCCCCAGCATTTT.

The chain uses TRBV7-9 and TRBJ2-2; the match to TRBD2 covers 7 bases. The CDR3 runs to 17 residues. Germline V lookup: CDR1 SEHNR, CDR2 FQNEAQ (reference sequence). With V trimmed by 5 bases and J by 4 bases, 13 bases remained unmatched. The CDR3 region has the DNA TGTGCCAGCAGCCCCCGGCAGCGGGGCTTTCGCACCGGGGAGCTGTTTTTT. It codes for CASSPRQRGFRTGELFF.